This entry lists 4 T cell receptor beta chains sequenced from one sample in a study of cytomegalovirus exposure and HLA in healthy donors. The PCR used 60 Vbeta and 13 Jbeta primers. Assay used: immunoSEQ multiplex PCR; TCRdb lists only in-frame clones, some missing. The sample records 120,000 or so clones, around four fifths being singletons. Sequencing was carried out using PBMCs. Every receptor here comes from a man aged 18-30 years in good health and CMV-seropositive.

This rearrangement joins TRBV9 to TRBJ2-5; TRBD2 might be the D (6 bases). CDR3 length equals 14 residues. Germline V gene sequence: CDR1 SGDLS, CDR2 YYNGEE. With 4 bases removed from V and 4 bases from J, the gap between germline ends came to 14 bases. The CDR3, as DNA: TGTGCCAGCAGCCCGGGGACGCGGGGAGAGACCCAGTACTTC. It translates to CASSPGTRGETQYF.

V gene TRBV18 combines with J gene TRBJ1-6; TRBD1 is a possible D gene (5 bases). Germline V gene sequence: CDR1 KGHSH, CDR2 LQKENI. The length of the CDR3 is 16 residues. With 6 bases removed from V and 2 bases from J, the gap between germline ends came to 14 bases. In nucleotides, the CDR3 is TGTGCCAGCTCTCGGGGGGAAAATGCCTATAATTCACCCCTCCACTTT. This sequence encodes CASSRGENAYNSPLHF.

In this sample, this clone turned up a few times. The genes are TRBV29-1 and TRBJ2-7; possibly TRBD1 for D (6 bases). CDR3 length: 18 amino acids. The V and J ends lost 7 bases and 2 bases respectively, with 30 bases between them. In germline, CDR1 is SQVTM, CDR2 ANQGSEA. CDR3 DNA: TGCAGCGCCGAACTAGGGCCCGCACAGGGCTTCCCTACCTACGAGCAGTACTTC. It translates to CSAELGPAQGFPTYEQYF.

This clone has just one count. J is TRBJ1-1 and V is TRBV9, with 7 bases aligning to TRBD1. Trimming cost V 0 bases and J 13 bases; bases outside gene matches: 15. The CDR3 totals 15 residues. Germline V gene lookup returns CDR1 SGDLS and CDR2 YYNGEE. Written as DNA, the CDR3 is TGTGCCAGCAGCGTAGGAGCCACAGGGGCGATTGGGGTTTTCTTT. Its protein product is CASSVGATGAIGVFF.